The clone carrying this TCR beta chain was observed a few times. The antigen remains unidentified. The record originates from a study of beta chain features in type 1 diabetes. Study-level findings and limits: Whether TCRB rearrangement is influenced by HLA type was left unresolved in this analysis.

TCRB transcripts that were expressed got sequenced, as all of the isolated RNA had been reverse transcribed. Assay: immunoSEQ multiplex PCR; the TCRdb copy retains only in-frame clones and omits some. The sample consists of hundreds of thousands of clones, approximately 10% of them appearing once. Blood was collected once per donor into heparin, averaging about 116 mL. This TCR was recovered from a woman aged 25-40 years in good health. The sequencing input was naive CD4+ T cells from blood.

CDR3 coding DNA: TGTGCCAGCTCAACCCGGGACAGGGGTGATGAGCAGTACTTC. The encoded protein is CASSTRDRGDEQYF. The V call is TRBV18, the J call TRBJ2-7, with TRBD1 matching over 10 bases. Trimming removed 5 bases from V and 7 bases from J; junction bases left unmatched: 8. This CDR3 is built from 14 residues. Germline CDR1 KGHSH, CDR2 LQKENI.